This is a list of T cell receptor beta chains from one sample in a study of T cells in Graves' hyperthyroidism and ophthalmopathy. TCRdb ran MiXCR on the multiplex PCR reads and lists one entry per CDR3 protein. Among approximately 600,000 distinct CDR3 sequences listed, roughly 17% were seen once. Specimen: blood. All receptors derive from a woman in her thirties with Graves' hyperthyroidism. CDR3s include the opening cysteine and the closing phenylalanine or tryptophan. D genes are given only for firm matches. Clone size appears in some rows only: once, few, many, or a class for an expanded clone.

TRBJ2-2 | - | - | TRBV5-1 | CASSRGLDTGELFF | TGCGCCAGCAGCCGCGGACTGGACACCGGGGAGCTGTTTTTT
TRBJ2-5 | - | TRBD1 | TRBV18 | CASSPSRDREFQETQYF | TGTGCCAGCTCACCCTCCCGGGACAGGGAATTCCAAGAGACCCAGTACTTC
TRBJ2-3 | many | TRBD2 | TRBV27 | CASSSGLAGYTDTQYF | TGTGCCAGCAGTTCGGGACTAGCGGGGTACACAGATACGCAGTATTTT
TRBJ2-1 | - | TRBD2 | TRBV7-9 | CASSLGTSTHEQFF | TGTGCCAGCAGCTTAGGGACTAGTACCCATGAGCAGTTCTTC
TRBJ1-5 | - | - | TRBV6-5 | CASSYEVYSNQPQHF | TGTGCCAGCAGTTACGAGGTTTATAGCAATCAGCCCCAGCATTTT
TRBJ1-2 | many | - | TRBV20-1 | CSARDRRGGGYTF | TGCAGTGCTAGAGATCGAAGGGGAGGAGGCTACACCTTC
TRBJ2-1 | - | - | TRBV18 | CASSFLGAPYNEQFF | TGTGCCAGCTCTTTCCTAGGGGCGCCGTACAATGAGCAGTTCTTC
TRBJ1-5 | few | TRBD1 | TRBV28 | CASSSGQGAYQPQHF | TGTGCCAGCAGCTCCGGACAGGGGGCCTACCAGCCCCAGCATTTT
TRBJ2-1 | many | - | TRBV24-1 | CATSGIGYNEQFF | TGTGCCACCAGTGGAATCGGGTACAATGAGCAGTTCTTC
TRBJ1-2 | few | - | TRBV19 | CARDRETGFYGYTF | TGTGCCAGGGACCGGGAAACAGGGTTCTATGGCTACACCTTC
TRBJ2-3 | - | TRBD2 | TRBV30 | CAWSTAGGPTDTQYF | TGTGCCTGGTCGACCGCGGGAGGGCCCACAGATACGCAGTATTTT
TRBJ1-5 | - | - | TRBV12-3/TRBV12-4 | CANSFSGSNQPQHF | TGTGCCAACAGTTTCTCAGGGAGCAATCAGCCCCAGCATTTT
TRBJ2-7 | many | TRBD2 | TRBV30 | CAWSAGGYPYEQYF | TGTGCCTGGAGTGCGGGAGGGTACCCCTACGAGCAGTACTTC
TRBJ2-3 | - | - | TRBV11-2 | CASSLLPNGGRTDTQYF | TGTGCCAGCAGCTTGCTCCCTAACGGGGGTAGGACAGATACGCAGTATTTT
TRBJ2-7 | many | TRBD1 | TRBV7-9 | CASSSYRGKAYEQYF | TGTGCCAGCAGCTCCTACAGGGGGAAGGCCTACGAGCAGTACTTC
TRBJ2-7 | many | - | TRBV7-8 | CASSLVSRRTSSYEQYF | TGTGCCAGCAGCTTAGTTTCCCGCAGAACAAGCTCCTACGAGCAGTACTTC
TRBJ1-4 | many | TRBD1 | TRBV12-3/TRBV12-4 | CASNREGAELFF | TGTGCCAGCAACCGGGAGGGGGCTGAACTGTTTTTT
TRBJ1-2 | few | - | TRBV2 | CASSERQAYGYTF | TGTGCCAGCAGTGAAAGACAAGCCTATGGCTACACCTTC
TRBJ1-4 | many | TRBD1 | TRBV6-1 | CASSPSRDRGRGEKLFF | TGTGCCAGCAGTCCGTCCCGGGACAGGGGGCGCGGTGAAAAACTGTTTTTT
TRBJ2-2 | - | TRBD1 | TRBV28 | CASTTGDDTGELFF | TGTGCCAGCACTACAGGGGACGACACCGGGGAGCTGTTTTTT
TRBJ2-1 | many | TRBD2 | TRBV24-1 | CATSTIGLAGDNEQFF | TGTGCCACCAGTACTATAGGACTAGCGGGGGACAATGAGCAGTTCTTC
TRBJ2-1 | - | - | TRBV20-1 | CSASFRSQQFF | TGCAGTGCTAGTTTCCGGAGCCAGCAGTTCTTC
TRBJ2-7 | many | - | TRBV27 | CASSLGGDIYEQYF | TGTGCCAGCAGTTTGGGGGGAGACATTTACGAGCAGTACTTC
TRBJ2-3 | many | TRBD2 | TRBV12-5 | CASGLTIAPGAGGSTDTQYF | TGTGCTAGTGGTTTGACCATCGCTCCCGGAGCGGGAGGGAGCACAGATACGCAGTATTTT
TRBJ1-4 | many | - | TRBV30 | CAWRPRGPSNEKLFF | TGTGCCTGGAGACCCCGCGGTCCTTCTAATGAAAAACTGTTTTTT
TRBJ2-1 | few | TRBD2 | TRBV5-1 | CASSPTPSGGADEQFF | TGCGCCAGCAGCCCCACTCCTAGCGGGGGGGCCGATGAGCAGTTCTTC
TRBJ2-7 | - | - | TRBV6-1 | CASSAEVGRGPYEQYF | TGTGCCAGCAGTGCCGAGGTGGGAAGAGGGCCGTACGAGCAGTACTTC
TRBJ2-5 | many | TRBD1 | TRBV29-1 | CSLLGDRGQETQYF | TGCAGCCTCCTTGGGGACAGGGGACAAGAGACCCAGTACTTC
TRBJ1-1 | few | TRBD1 | TRBV12-3/TRBV12-4 | CASRGGARGPAFF | TGTGCCAGCAGGGGGGGGGCCAGGGGGCCAGCTTTCTTT
TRBJ1-2 | many | - | TRBV11-2 | CASSLLAGPREGYTF | TGTGCCAGCAGCTTACTGGCAGGGCCGCGCGAAGGCTACACCTTC
TRBJ2-1 | - | TRBD2 | TRBV18 | CASSPPAGGFVEQFF | TGTGCCAGCTCACCACCGGCGGGAGGCTTCGTGGAGCAGTTCTTC
TRBJ1-3 | - | - | TRBV12-3/TRBV12-4 | CASSWRGSGNTIYF | TGTGCCAGCAGTTGGCGGGGTTCCGGAAACACCATATATTTT
TRBJ2-7 | few | - | TRBV29-1 | CSVVSASYEQYF | TGCAGCGTTGTCAGCGCCTCCTACGAGCAGTACTTC
TRBJ1-1 | - | - | TRBV25-1 | CASSPQTNRVEAFF | TGTGCCAGCAGTCCCCAAACCAATAGAGTTGAAGCTTTCTTT
TRBJ1-5 | many | - | TRBV20-1 | CSARGARWDQPQHF | TGCAGTGCTAGGGGGGCGCGTTGGGATCAGCCCCAGCATTTT
TRBJ2-7 | many | - | TRBV12-3/TRBV12-4 | CASSLASASYEQYF | TGTGCCAGCAGTTTAGCGTCGGCGAGCTACGAGCAGTACTTC
TRBJ2-1 | few | TRBD2 | TRBV15 | CATSRRGLARNEQFF | TGTGCCACCAGCCGCCGCGGACTAGCGCGAAATGAGCAGTTCTTC
TRBJ2-7 | many | TRBD2 | TRBV20-1 | CSAQIAGTPYEQYF | TGCAGTGCCCAAATAGCGGGAACCCCCTACGAGCAGTACTTC
TRBJ2-2 | few | - | TRBV30 | CAWSVNNANTGELFF | TGTGCCTGGAGTGTGAATAACGCGAACACCGGGGAGCTGTTTTTT
TRBJ2-2 | many | - | TRBV2 | CASSEVATGELFF | TGTGCCAGCAGTGAGGTAGCCACCGGGGAGCTGTTTTTT
TRBJ2-3 | - | - | TRBV20-1 | CSARLALSTDTQYF | TGCAGTGCTAGACTAGCGCTAAGCACAGATACGCAGTATTTT
TRBJ1-3 | - | TRBD1 | TRBV9 | CASSHRDSTGNTIYF | TGTGCCAGCAGCCACCGGGACAGTACTGGAAACACCATATATTTT
TRBJ2-7 | many | TRBD1 | TRBV20-1 | CSARDTGQGHEQYF | TGCAGTGCTAGAGATACGGGACAGGGCCACGAGCAGTACTTC
TRBJ2-3 | - | TRBD2 | TRBV24-1 | CATSDHRVAGVLTDTQYF | TGTGCCACCAGTGATCACCGGGTAGCGGGAGTGTTAACAGATACGCAGTATTTT
TRBJ1-2 | many | TRBD1 | TRBV7-2 | CASSLDRGRGYTF | TGTGCCAGCAGTTTGGACAGGGGAAGAGGCTACACCTTC
TRBJ2-1 | - | - | TRBV12-3/TRBV12-4 | CASSLGTHSPLQQFF | TGTGCCAGCAGCTTGGGGACTCATAGTCCCTTGCAGCAGTTCTTC
TRBJ2-1 | once | TRBD2 | TRBV3-1 | CASSHLGSAGETNEQFF | TGTGCCAGCAGCCATCTGGGATCGGCGGGAGAGACCAACGAGCAGTTCTTC
TRBJ2-7 | - | TRBD1 | TRBV20-1 | CSAPGQETYEQYF | TGCAGTGCACCGGGACAGGAGACCTACGAGCAGTACTTC
TRBJ1-5 | many | - | TRBV27 | CASSHGTRGQPQHF | TGTGCCAGCAGTCACGGGACACGGGGACAGCCCCAGCATTTT
TRBJ1-3 | many | - | TRBV29-1 | CSVGGAVGNTIYF | TGCAGCGTTGGGGGGGCAGTTGGAAACACCATATATTTT
TRBJ2-7 | - | - | TRBV11-2 | CASSIEVGFYEQYF | TGTGCCAGCAGCATAGAGGTTGGGTTCTACGAGCAGTACTTC
TRBJ1-5 | many | - | TRBV30 | CAWSVGLSSNQPQHF | TGTGCCTGGAGTGTAGGACTGTCGAGCAATCAGCCCCAGCATTTT
TRBJ1-5 | - | TRBD1 | TRBV12-3/TRBV12-4 | CASRLQGFNQPQHF | TGTGCCAGCAGGCTACAGGGGTTCAATCAGCCCCAGCATTTT
TRBJ1-1 | many | - | TRBV10-3 | CAIRTPGNTEAFF | TGTGCCATCAGGACCCCAGGAAACACTGAAGCTTTCTTT
TRBJ1-2 | - | - | TRBV7-8 | CASSLTIGDTHTF | TGTGCCAGCAGCTTAACCATAGGGGACACCCACACCTTC
TRBJ2-2 | few | - | TRBV20-1 | CSARDGRPGELFF | TGCAGTGCTAGAGATGGCAGGCCCGGGGAGCTGTTTTTT
TRBJ1-1 | many | - | TRBV30 | CAWRWDTEAFF | TGTGCCTGGAGATGGGACACTGAAGCTTTCTTT
TRBJ2-5 | few | TRBD2 | TRBV3-1 | CASSPQLAGVVEETQYF | TGTGCCAGCAGCCCCCAACTAGCGGGAGTCGTGGAAGAGACCCAGTACTTC